This TCR beta chain was retrieved from a study of Graves' ophthalmopathy and Graves' hyperthyroidism. Study-wide context: Peripheral blood was gathered at first diagnosis, ahead of any treatment whatsoever.

From RNA, the CDR3 regions of TCR beta chains were amplified and sequenced. HTBI-primed first-round RT-PCR preceded second-round multiplex PCR. One entry per CDR3 protein, called by TCRdb with MiXCR from the multiplex PCR reads. The sample yields about 700,000 distinct CDR3 sequences, roughly 40% seen once. V shed 8 bases and J 5 bases; nucleotides not matched to a gene: 7. The CDR3 contains 13 residues. The germline V gene encodes CDR1 SNHLY and CDR2 FYNNEI. The chain joins TRBV2 to TRBJ2-5; 8 bases align to TRBD1. This sequence was found in an adult man with Graves' ophthalmopathy. Sequencing was done on a sample of peripheral blood. CDR3 bases: TGTGCCAGCGTGTGGACAGGGAGGGAGACCCAGTACTTC. It specifies CASVWTGRETQYF.